The 27 T cell receptor beta chains listed next were all sequenced from one sample in a study of post-analysis software for immune sequencing data. Antigens of these TCRs are unknown. Overall study results and limits: There were about 5 TRBV segments more frequent in patients than controls, and TRBV5-6, TRBV5-1 and TRBV20-1 were among them.

Included in the TCR beta cDNA libraries were unique molecular identifiers. TCRdb passed the PCR reads through MiXCR, listing each CDR3 protein once. The top ten clones hold just under 5% of a sample with 650,000 to 850,000 distinct CDR3 sequences, around 45% of them seen once. Sequencing was carried out using blood. The receptors here all came from a girl between 5 and 17 years old with multiple sclerosis.

The chain is built from TRBV20-1 and TRBJ2-1; the match to TRBD1 covers 8 bases. Trimming cost V 1 base and J 5 bases; bases outside gene matches: 7. The CDR3 totals 15 residues. Germline V gene sequence: CDR1 DFQATT, CDR2 SNEGSKA (reference sequence). CDR3 residues: CSARVQGAWNNEQFF. In DNA form, the CDR3 reads TGCAGTGCTAGAGTCCAGGGGGCTTGGAACAATGAGCAGTTCTTC.

The chain recombines TRBV28 with TRBJ1-4; weak D call: TRBD1 (5 bases). V shed 11 bases and J shed 8 bases, with 21 bases lying between them. The CDR3 length is 14 residues. Germline V gene data show CDR1 as MDHEN and CDR2 as SYDVKM. This chain's CDR3 is CAARGEKGREKLFF. The CDR3 coding sequence is TGTGCCGCTCGGGGGGAGAAGGGTAGGGAAAAACTGTTTTTT.

The chain recombines TRBV19 with TRBJ1-5; possible D gene TRBD1, 6 bases. The CDR3 runs 14 residues. Looked up from germline, CDR1 is LNHDA and CDR2 is SQIVND (reference sequence). The V gene lost 4 bases and the J gene lost 6 bases, with 13 bases spanning the gap. DNA of the CDR3: TGTGCCAGTAGTAATTCTGGGGGCAGTCAGCCCCAGCATTTT. Encoded protein: CASSNSGGSQPQHF.

This clonotype was counted a single time. This rearrangement joins TRBV7-2 to TRBJ2-7; D uncertain. The CDR3 spans 13 residues. V was clipped by 1 base and J by 5 bases, with 9 bases between them. The V gene's germline CDR1 is SGHTA and CDR2 FQGNSA. The CDR3 region is CASSLVPRNEQYF. The CDR3 nucleotides are TGTGCCAGCAGCTTAGTTCCTCGGAACGAGCAGTACTTC.

This chain connects TRBV5-5 to TRBJ2-7; the match to TRBD2 covers 9 bases. J gave up 3 bases and V 4 bases, and 8 bases lay outside the gene matches. Germline values: CDR1 SGHKS, CDR2 YYEKEE (reference sequence). This CDR3 has 15 amino acids. CDR3 DNA sequence: TGTGCCAGCAGCCACAGCGGGAGGAAATTCTACGAGCAGTACTTC. Encoded protein: CASSHSGRKFYEQYF.

This clonotype was seen just once. The chain employs TRBV7-2 and TRBJ2-7; the D is unclear. The V and J ends lost 5 bases and 3 bases respectively, with 17 bases between them. The CDR3 spans 15 residues. Germline V lookup: CDR1 SGHTA, CDR2 FQGNSA. The CDR3: CASSPGVGRDYEQYF. CDR3 in DNA: TGTGCCAGCAGCCCCGGAGTGGGAAGGGACTACGAGCAGTACTTC.

This clonotype has a handful of counts. The gene calls are TRBV6-5 and TRBJ2-3; 9 bases map to TRBD2. The CDR3 is 16 amino acids. Germline assignment: CDR1 MNHEY and CDR2 SVGAGI. V lost 5 bases, J lost 2 bases, and 8 bases stayed unmatched. In DNA form, the CDR3 reads TGTGCCAGCAGTACCCTTAGCGGGAGCCCCACAGATACGCAGTATTTT. This gives the protein CASSTLSGSPTDTQYF.

The chain couples TRBV20-1 to TRBJ2-7; TRBD2 agrees at 8 bases. V shed 3 bases and J 6 bases; nucleotides not matched to a gene: 10. Germline loops: CDR1 DFQATT, CDR2 SNEGSKA (reference sequence). The CDR3 contains 14 residues. The DNA for the CDR3 is TGCAGTGCTAGCCGCGAGGGACTAGGAGGCGAGCAGTACTTC. It codes for CSASREGLGGEQYF.

The chain has TRBV7-8 and TRBJ2-4, with TRBD1 matching 11 bases. J lost 13 bases, V lost 8 bases, and 25 bases had no gene match. The CDR3 has 18 amino acids. Germline V CDR1 and CDR2: SGHVS, FQNEAQ. The CDR3 is CASGNSRTGGDIMGEQYF. As DNA, the CDR3 is TGTGCCAGCGGAAACTCGCGGACAGGGGGCGACATTATGGGAGAGCAGTACTTC.

V gene TRBV2 combines with J gene TRBJ2-3, with TRBD2 identical over 10 bases. The V gene's germline CDR1 is SNHLY and CDR2 FYNNEI. The trim removed 4 bases at V and 0 bases at J, leaving 4 bases unmatched. The CDR3 extends over 16 amino acids. The CDR3 reads CASSAQTSGSTDTQYF. The CDR3 coding sequence is TGTGCCAGCAGTGCCCAGACTAGCGGGAGCACAGATACGCAGTATTTT.

The V gene is TRBV15, the J gene TRBJ2-7; D ambiguous. This CDR3 has 14 residues. In germline, CDR1 is LNHNV, CDR2 YYDKDF (reference sequence). V gave up 0 bases and J gave up 3 bases, with 9 bases separating them. CDR3 sequence reads: CATSRERALYEQYF. The DNA for the CDR3 is TGTGCCACCAGCAGAGAACGGGCCCTCTACGAGCAGTACTTC.

This clonotype has only a few counts. This sequence joins TRBV6-1 and TRBJ2-2; perhaps D is TRBD1 or TRBD2 (5 bases each). The V and J ends lost 5 bases and 9 bases respectively, with 7 bases between them. Germline CDR1 MNHNS, CDR2 SASEGT. This CDR3 is 11 amino acids long. In nucleotides, the CDR3 is TGTGCCAGCAGTCGGGGCAGGGAGCTGTTTTTT. It encodes CASSRGRELFF.

This clonotype has a handful of counts. The chain has TRBV12-3 or TRBV12-4 and TRBJ2-7, with D perhaps TRBD2 (5 bases). The CDR3 sequence is 16 residues long. Trimming removed 3 bases from V and 7 bases from J, with 22 bases in between. CDR3 region: CASSFGWERSLGEQYF. The CDR3 DNA is TGTGCCAGCAGTTTTGGGTGGGAGCGGAGCCTGGGGGAGCAGTACTTC.

The CDR3 DNA follows: TGTGCCTGGAGTGGGAATAGCGCTGCACCAGAGACCCAGTACTTC. Its translation: CAWSGNSAAPETQYF. The chain couples TRBV30 to TRBJ2-5; tentative D call: TRBD2 (5 bases). CDR1 GTSNPN and CDR2 SVGIG come from the germline V gene (reference sequence). CDR3 length: 15 residues. Trimming removed 1 base from V and 4 bases from J, with 16 bases in between.

This chain uses TRBV7-2 with TRBJ2-7; 8 nucleotides align to TRBD2. Looked up from germline, CDR1 is SGHTA and CDR2 is FQGNSA. Trimming removed 4 bases from V and 0 bases from J; junction bases left unmatched: 8. This CDR3 is built from 16 residues. The CDR3 DNA follows: TGTGCCAGCAGCTCACATCCCAGCGGGGGCTCCTACGAGCAGTACTTC. The encoded protein is CASSSHPSGGSYEQYF.

V usage is TRBV3-1 and J usage is TRBJ2-7, with 10 bases identical to TRBD2. Germline CDR1 is LGHDT and CDR2 is YNNKEL (reference sequence). V shed 2 bases, J shed 10 bases, and the junction held 8 bases outside the gene matches. The CDR3 has 14 amino acids. The CDR3 loop is CASSQLAGVLTQYF. In nucleotides, the CDR3 is TGTGCCAGCAGCCAACTAGCGGGAGTGTTAACCCAGTACTTC.

This clonotype occurred a few times. The chain couples TRBV6-5 to TRBJ2-1; D perhaps matches TRBD2 (5 bases). The V gene lost 6 bases and the J gene lost 2 bases, with 14 bases spanning the gap. Germline values: CDR1 MNHEY, CDR2 SVGAGI. The CDR3 covers 15 residues. The CDR3 loop reads CASSQSILAYNEQFF. The DNA for the CDR3 is TGTGCCAGCAGCCAGAGCATACTAGCCTACAATGAGCAGTTCTTC.

The table lists this clonotype with a few counts. This chain joins TRBV18 and TRBJ2-5; D ambiguous. Germline loops: CDR1 KGHSH, CDR2 LQKENI. The CDR3 length is 12 residues. V lost 4 bases, J lost 5 bases, and 8 bases lay in between. CDR3 nucleotides: TGTGCCAGCTCACTAAAACGGGAGACCCAGTACTTC. Translated, it gives CASSLKRETQYF.

The table lists this clonotype with a few counts. The germline gene is not matched at one end of the junction; a read error may be the cause. The chain employs TRBV20-1 and TRBJ2-7; 12 bases align to TRBD2. Germline V gene lookup returns CDR1 DFQATT and CDR2 SNEGSKA (reference sequence). CDR3 size: 15 residues. The CDR3 is CSAPASGRASHEQYF. In DNA form, the CDR3 reads TGCAGTGCTCCCGCTAGCGGGAGGGCCTCCCACGAGCAGTACTTC.

The DNA for the CDR3 is TGCAGTGCTAGAGATCCGACTAGCGGAAAAGAGACCCAGTACTTC. Its translation is CSARDPTSGKETQYF. The V gene is TRBV20-1, the J gene TRBJ2-5, with TRBD2 identical over 9 bases. V lost 0 bases and J lost 3; bases outside the gene matches: 5. The germline gives CDR1 DFQATT, CDR2 SNEGSKA (reference sequence). This CDR3 comprises 15 residues.

This clonotype was picked up a small number of times. The rearrangement uses TRBV20-1 and TRBJ2-5, with 11 bases that match TRBD2. The length of the CDR3 is 16 residues. CDR1 and CDR2 from the germline V gene are DFQATT and SNEGSKA (reference sequence). V was pared by 5 bases and J by 0 bases, with 8 bases of the junction left unmatched. The CDR3 nucleotides read TGCAGTGCTCTGGGTAGCGGGAGGGGGTACCAAGAGACCCAGTACTTC. Translating it yields CSALGSGRGYQETQYF.

Notes on this clonotype: At one end, the junction sequence differs from germline, possibly due to a read error. The CDR3 DNA reads as TGTGTCAGCAGTCCCCGGACAGGGGAAGAGACCCAGTTCTTC. Amino acids: CVSSPRTGEETQFF. This chain joins TRBV12-3 or TRBV12-4 and TRBJ2-5, with 9 bases fitting TRBD1. The J call may be wrong; the DNA end is better matched by TRBJ2-1. CDR3 length: 14 amino acids.

V usage is TRBV3-1 and J usage is TRBJ2-7; the match to TRBD2 covers 9 bases. There are 15 residues in the CDR3. J gave up 6 bases and V 4 bases, and 10 bases lay outside the gene matches. Per germline, CDR1 LGHDT and CDR2 YNNKEL (reference sequence). DNA of the CDR3: TGTGCCAGCAGCCTAGCTAGCGGGACCAGGGCCGAGCAGTACTTC. It specifies CASSLASGTRAEQYF.

This clonotype appeared a few times. The V gene is TRBV7-9, the J gene TRBJ2-7, with 8 positions matching TRBD1. This CDR3 is built from 15 residues. CDR1 is SEHNR, CDR2 FQNEAQ, per germline (reference sequence). V shed 6 bases, J shed 1 base, and the junction held 8 bases outside the gene matches. CDR3 sequence reads: CASSSTGALSYEQYF. The CDR3, as DNA: TGTGCCAGCAGTTCGACAGGGGCTCTATCCTACGAGCAGTACTTC.

The chain has TRBV20-1 and TRBJ1-4, with D perhaps TRBD1 (6 bases). V was clipped by 6 bases and J by 0 bases, with 14 bases between them. CDR3 length: 15 residues. CDR1 DFQATT and CDR2 SNEGSKA come from the germline V gene (reference sequence). The CDR3 bases are TGCAGTGCCGAAGAGACAGGAGCAACTAATGAAAAACTGTTTTTT. This translates into CSAEETGATNEKLFF.

V and J are TRBV29-1 and TRBJ2-7; unclear D gene. There are 11 residues in the CDR3. Trimming stripped 7 bases from V and 0 bases from J, with 7 bases between. Germline values: CDR1 SQVTM, CDR2 ANQGSEA. The CDR3 reads CSAARSYEQYF. The CDR3 nucleotides are TGCAGCGCGGCCCGCTCCTACGAGCAGTACTTC.

The chain links TRBV20-1 to TRBJ2-5; 7 bases are a match to TRBD2. J gave up 2 bases and V 6 bases, and 12 bases lay outside the gene matches. Germline V gives CDR1 DFQATT, CDR2 SNEGSKA (reference sequence). The CDR3 is made up of 15 amino acids. The CDR3 DNA reads as TGCAGTGCCAGGGACGGGGGGACCCCACAAGAGACCCAGTACTTC. Encoded protein: CSARDGGTPQETQYF.